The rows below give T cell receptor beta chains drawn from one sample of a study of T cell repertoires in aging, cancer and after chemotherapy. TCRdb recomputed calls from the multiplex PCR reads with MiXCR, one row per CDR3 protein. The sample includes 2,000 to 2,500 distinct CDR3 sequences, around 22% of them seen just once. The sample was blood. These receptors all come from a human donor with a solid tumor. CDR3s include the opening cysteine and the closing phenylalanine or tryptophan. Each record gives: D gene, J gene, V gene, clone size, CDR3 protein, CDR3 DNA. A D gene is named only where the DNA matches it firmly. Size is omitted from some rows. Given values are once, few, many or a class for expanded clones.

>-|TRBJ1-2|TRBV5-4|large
CASSPAGTIYGYTF
TGTGCCAGCAGCCCCGCCGGGACAATCTATGGCTACACCTTC
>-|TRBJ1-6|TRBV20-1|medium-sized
CSARNPDAGERSPLHF
TGCAGTGCTAGGAACCCAGACGCAGGAGAAAGGTCACCCCTCCACTTT
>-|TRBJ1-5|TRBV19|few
CASSALGGNQPQHF
TGTGCCAGTAGTGCCCTAGGGGGCAATCAGCCCCAGCATTTT
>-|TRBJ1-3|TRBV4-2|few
CASRHSESSGNTIYF
TGTGCCAGCAGACACTCCGAAAGCTCTGGAAACACCATATATTTT
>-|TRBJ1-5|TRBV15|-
CATRRGGSREGSNQPQHF
TGTGCCACCAGGAGAGGGGGTTCCCGAGAAGGGAGCAATCAGCCCCAGCATTTT
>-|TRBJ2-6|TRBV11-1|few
CASSLFSLGANVLTF
TGTGCCAGCAGCTTATTCAGTCTCGGGGCCAACGTCCTGACTTTC
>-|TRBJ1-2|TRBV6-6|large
CASTGATNYGYTF
TGTGCCAGCACAGGGGCCACCAACTATGGCTACACCTTC
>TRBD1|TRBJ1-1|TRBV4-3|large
CASSLGTGGSTEAFF
TGCGCCAGCAGCCTTGGGACAGGGGGCTCGACTGAAGCTTTCTTT
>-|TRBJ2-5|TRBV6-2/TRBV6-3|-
CASSYSRMRDKETQYF
TGTGCCAGCAGTTACTCGAGGATGCGGGACAAGGAGACCCAGTACTTC
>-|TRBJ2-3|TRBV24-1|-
CATSVGSISTDTQYF
TGTGCCACCAGTGTTGGCAGCATAAGCACAGATACGCAGTATTTT
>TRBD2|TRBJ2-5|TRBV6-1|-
CASSERERGGRGTQYF
TGTGCCAGCAGTGAAAGAGAGCGGGGGGGCCGGGGGACCCAGTACTTC
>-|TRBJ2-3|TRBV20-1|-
CSARDPGARTDTQYF
TGCAGTGCTAGAGACCCAGGGGCACGCACAGATACGCAGTATTTT
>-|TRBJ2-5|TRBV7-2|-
CASSAFEETQYF
TGTGCCAGCAGCGCCTTTGAAGAGACCCAGTACTTC
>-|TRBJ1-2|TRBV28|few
CASSKQGPYGYTF
TGTGCCAGCAGTAAACAGGGACCCTATGGCTACACCTTC
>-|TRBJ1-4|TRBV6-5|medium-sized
CASRDAATNEKLFF
TGTGCCAGCCGGGATGCAGCAACTAATGAAAAACTGTTTTTT
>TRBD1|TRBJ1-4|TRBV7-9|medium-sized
CASSLRFLGSGGLTNEKLFF
TGTGCCAGCAGCCTCCGGTTCTTGGGGTCAGGGGGTTTGACTAATGAAAAACTGTTTTTT
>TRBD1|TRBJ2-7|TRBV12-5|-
CATSGTAQGEQYF
TGTGCTACCTCCGGGACAGCCCAAGGGGAGCAGTACTTC
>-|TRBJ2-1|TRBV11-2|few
CASSSRLVLNEQFF
TGTGCCAGCAGCTCCAGACTAGTGCTCAATGAGCAGTTCTTC
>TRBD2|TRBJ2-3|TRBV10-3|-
CAISAASGGRDTQYF
TGTGCCATCAGTGCGGCTAGCGGGGGGCGGGATACGCAGTATTTT
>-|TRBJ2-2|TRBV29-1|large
CSVVGLVASGPTGELFF
TGCAGCGTTGTAGGCTTGGTGGCGTCAGGACCCACCGGGGAGCTGTTTTTT
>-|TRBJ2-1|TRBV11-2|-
CASSLESGGPNEQFF
TGTGCCAGCAGCTTAGAATCTGGTGGGCCCAATGAGCAGTTCTTC
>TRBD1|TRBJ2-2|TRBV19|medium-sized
CASSTDRGPNTGELFF
TGTGCCAGTAGTACAGACAGGGGGCCAAACACCGGGGAGCTGTTTTTT
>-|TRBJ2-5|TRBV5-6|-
CASSDVTGRETQYF
TGTGCCAGCAGCGATGTGACAGGGAGGGAGACCCAGTACTTC
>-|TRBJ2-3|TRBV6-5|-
CASRPSRQSRQVTQYF
TGTGCCAGCAGACCCTCACGACAGTCACGACAGGTTACGCAGTATTTT
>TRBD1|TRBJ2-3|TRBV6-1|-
CASSDQDRAGASDTQYF
TGTGCCAGCAGCGACCAAGACAGGGCTGGAGCATCGGATACGCAGTATTTT
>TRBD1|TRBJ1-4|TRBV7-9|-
CASSLGTDNEKLFF
TGTGCCAGCAGCCTAGGGACAGATAATGAAAAACTGTTTTTT
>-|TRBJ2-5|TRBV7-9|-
CASSLGMDILGLQETQYF
TGTGCCAGCAGCTTAGGGATGGACATCCTAGGGTTGCAAGAGACCCAGTACTTC
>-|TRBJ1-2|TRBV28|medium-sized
CASSDVAGSYGYTF
TGTGCCAGCAGTGACGTAGCAGGGTCATATGGCTACACCTTC
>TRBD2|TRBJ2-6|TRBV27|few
CASSLTGGNSGANVLTF
TGTGCCAGCAGTTTAACGGGGGGGAACTCTGGGGCCAACGTCCTGACTTTC
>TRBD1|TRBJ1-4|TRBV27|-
CASSPGQGAATNEKLFF
TGTGCCAGCAGTCCGGGACAGGGCGCTGCAACTAATGAAAAACTGTTTTTT
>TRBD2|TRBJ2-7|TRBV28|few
CASSSRTSGGLEEQYF
TGTGCCAGCAGTTCACGGACTAGCGGGGGGTTGGAGGAGCAGTACTTC
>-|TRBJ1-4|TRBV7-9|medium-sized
CASSPQGEKLFF
TGTGCCAGCAGCCCACAGGGTGAAAAACTGTTTTTT
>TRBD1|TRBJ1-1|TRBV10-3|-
CAIRHGTDDVAFF
TGTGCCATCAGGCATGGGACAGACGATGTAGCTTTCTTT
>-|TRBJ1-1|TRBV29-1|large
CSVGGRVNTEAFF
TGCAGCGTTGGAGGCAGGGTAAACACTGAAGCTTTCTTT
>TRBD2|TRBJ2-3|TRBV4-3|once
CASSPIAGGTDTQYF
TGCGCCAGCAGCCCTATAGCGGGGGGTACAGATACGCAGTATTTT
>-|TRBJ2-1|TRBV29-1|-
CGGGGGRNHNGQFF
TGCGGTGGAGGGGGGGGGAGAAACCACAATGGGCAGTTCTTC
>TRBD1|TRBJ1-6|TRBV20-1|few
CSARPTGGNSPLHF
TGCAGTGCCCGCCCGACAGGGGGTAATTCACCCCTCCACTTT
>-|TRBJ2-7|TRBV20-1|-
CSASPGPEQYF
TGCAGTGCTAGCCCTGGGCCCGAGCAGTACTTC
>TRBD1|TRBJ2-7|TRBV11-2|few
CASSLRGTGPYEQYF
TGTGCCAGCAGCTTAAGGGGGACAGGACCCTACGAGCAGTACTTC
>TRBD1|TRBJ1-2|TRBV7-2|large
CASSPDQGAGGYTF
TGTGCCAGCAGCCCCGACCAGGGGGCGGGTGGCTACACCTTC
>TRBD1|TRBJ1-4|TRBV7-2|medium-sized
CASSRDRGNEKLFF
TGTGCCAGCAGTCGGGACAGGGGAAATGAAAAACTGTTTTTT